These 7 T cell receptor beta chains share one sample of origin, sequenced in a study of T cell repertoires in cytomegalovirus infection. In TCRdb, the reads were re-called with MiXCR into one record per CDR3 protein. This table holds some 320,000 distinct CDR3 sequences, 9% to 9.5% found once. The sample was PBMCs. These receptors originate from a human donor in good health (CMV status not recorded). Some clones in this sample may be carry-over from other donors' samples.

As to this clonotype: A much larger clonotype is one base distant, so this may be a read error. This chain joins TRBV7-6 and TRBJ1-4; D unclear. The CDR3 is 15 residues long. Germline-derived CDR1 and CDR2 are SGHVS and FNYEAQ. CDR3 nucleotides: TGTGTCAGCAGCTTAGCTTGGACCGAATATGAAAAACTGTTTTTT. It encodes CVSSLAWTEYEKLFF.

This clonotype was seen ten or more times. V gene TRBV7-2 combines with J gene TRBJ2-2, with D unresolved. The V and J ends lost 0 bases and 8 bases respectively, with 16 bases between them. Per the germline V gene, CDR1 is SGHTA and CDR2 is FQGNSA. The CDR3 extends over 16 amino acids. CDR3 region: CASSLARSVPQGELFF. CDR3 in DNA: TGTGCCAGCAGCTTAGCGCGGAGCGTCCCTCAGGGGGAGCTGTTTTTT.

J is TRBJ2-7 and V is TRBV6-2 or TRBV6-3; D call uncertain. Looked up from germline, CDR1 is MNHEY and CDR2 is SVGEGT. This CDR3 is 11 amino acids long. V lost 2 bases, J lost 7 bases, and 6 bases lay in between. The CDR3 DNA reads TGTGCCAGCAGTTACCCGACAGAGCAGTACTTC. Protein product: CASSYPTEQYF.

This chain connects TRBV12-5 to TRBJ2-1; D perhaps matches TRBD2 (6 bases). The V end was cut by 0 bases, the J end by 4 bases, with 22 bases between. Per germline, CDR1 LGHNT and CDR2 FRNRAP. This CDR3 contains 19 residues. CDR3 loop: CASGLVVSGEASEYNEQFF. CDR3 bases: TGTGCTAGTGGTTTGGTCGTGTCCGGCGAGGCTAGCGAGTACAATGAGCAGTTCTTC.

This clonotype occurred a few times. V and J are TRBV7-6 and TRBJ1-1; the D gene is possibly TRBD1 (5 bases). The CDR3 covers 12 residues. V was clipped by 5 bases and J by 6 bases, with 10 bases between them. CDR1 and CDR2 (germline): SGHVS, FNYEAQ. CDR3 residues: CASSPPGAEAFF. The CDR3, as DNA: TGTGCCAGCAGCCCCCCGGGGGCTGAAGCTTTCTTT.

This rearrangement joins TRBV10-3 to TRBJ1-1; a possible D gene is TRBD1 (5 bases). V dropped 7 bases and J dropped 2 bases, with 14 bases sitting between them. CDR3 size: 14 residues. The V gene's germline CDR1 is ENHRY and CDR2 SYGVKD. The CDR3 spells CAINPGTYNTEAFF. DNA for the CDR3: TGTGCCATCAACCCCGGGACGTATAACACTGAAGCTTTCTTT.

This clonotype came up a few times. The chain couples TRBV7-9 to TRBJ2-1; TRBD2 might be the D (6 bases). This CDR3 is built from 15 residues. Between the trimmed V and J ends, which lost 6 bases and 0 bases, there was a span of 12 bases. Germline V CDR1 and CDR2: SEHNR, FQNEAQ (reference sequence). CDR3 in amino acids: CASRSVAVSYNEQFF. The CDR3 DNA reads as TGTGCCAGCAGGTCCGTAGCGGTCTCCTACAATGAGCAGTTCTTC. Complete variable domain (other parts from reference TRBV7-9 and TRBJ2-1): DTGVSQNPRHKITKRGQNVTFRCDPISEHNRLYWYRQTLGQGPEFLTYFQNEAQLEKSRLLSDRFSAERPKGSFSTLEIQRTEQGDSAMYLCASRSVAVSYNEQFFGPGTRLTVL.